What follows describes a single T cell receptor (beta chain). The antigen this receptor binds is unknown. Base quality data are lacking; no much larger clone is found one base away. The cohort comprised some 680 healthy bone marrow donors. All cohort members were sampled while nominally healthy, although unrecorded immune exposures were likely present. The donor tested CMV seronegative, placing the donor among the 300 to 450 seronegative members of the cohort. A peripheral blood sample was collected from each donor, and TCR beta sequencing was performed on peripheral blood mononuclear cells. The Qiagen DNeasy Blood Extraction Kit was used to extract genomic DNA from the blood cell samples. To prepare the library, the immunoSEQ multiplex PCR assay was applied. The multiplex PCR relied on a mix of 60 forward primers for TCR Vbeta segments and 13 reverse primers for TCR Jbeta segments. A multiplex PCR assay on genomic DNA amplified the CDR3 region of rearranged TCR beta genes. On the Illumina HiSeq System, the amplified TCR beta libraries were sequenced as 87-base-pair reads. On the authors' methods: Across the 670 or so repertoires, a later analysis counted roughly 84 million unique TCR beta chains, around 11 million of which were shared by at least two donors. A nearest-neighbor algorithm error-corrected the raw reads and collapsed the reads into unique sequences, merging closely related sequences to remove PCR and sequencing errors. CDR3 sequences were aligned to IMGT reference sequences to assign V, D and J gene segments. For a sequence to be retained, a match of at least six nucleotides to both a V gene segment and a J gene segment was required. A rearrangement counted as productive if the CDR3 had no stop codons and remained in frame with V and J, and every other rearrangement counted as non-productive. CDR3 was defined by IMGT convention, running from the second conserved V-encoded cysteine to the conserved J-encoded phenylalanine. The earlier analysis of 587 of the donors excluded any sequence lacking an unambiguous match to a single V gene segment. An earlier analysis of about 590 of the donors classified V segments as functional when productive rearrangements were above 56.7% and as segregating when the standard deviation between donors was above 5%. A statistical classification framework was developed to diagnose cytomegalovirus status using the catalog of TCR beta chain sequences. In a later analysis, V and J genes were assigned by comparing TCR nucleotide sequences against IMGT/GENE-DB human TR gene sequences. The TCRdist pipeline was used in a later analysis to assign CDR3 sequences and most-parsimonious VDJ recombination scenarios. In a later analysis, every TCR beta chain was defined by the combination of its CDR3 amino acid sequence and its V-gene family, and reads without a unique V-gene family were dropped. In a later analysis, around 600 highly shared, low-generation-probability nucleotide sequences were removed to address suspected cross-contamination and a sequencing artifact. For each public chain, a later analysis derived a clonal expansion index from normalized ranks of inferred template counts within each repertoire. A later analysis computed generation probabilities with a VDJ recombination model fitted to out-of-frame rearrangements, and checked the results against IGoR. Hypergeometric tests were used in a later analysis to score TCR-TCR, TCR-HLA and TCR-CMV co-occurrence, with a repertoire-size bias correction applied to the TCR pairs. In a later analysis, false discovery rates were estimated by permuting HLA or CMV assignments 20 times. A later analysis grouped co-occurring TCRs with DBSCAN, adding TCRdist sequence similarity when clustering within HLA-allele-positive subsets. Co-occurrence clustering excluded repertoires with fewer than 30,000 or more than 120,000 public chains, plus five with anomalous nucleotide sharing. Entries here come from immuneACCESS through TCRdb and include only in-frame sequences with V and J called. Some clones fail to appear in such tables; in the studies checked, an unresolved V gene covers under half of the shortfall, and the cause of the remainder is unknown. From that table come the V and J calls and clone size; the DNA was used to work out D and trimming. This sample holds some 130,000 clones; 70% to 80% were observed only once. Jointly, the top ten make up roughly 3.1% of the sample.

The data stem from a study of cytomegalovirus exposure and HLA in healthy donors (dated by TCRdb to the late 2010s). With regard to the full study: An earlier analysis of some 620 of the donors reported 250 to 350 Gb of sequence data and 117 million unique TCR beta sequences obtained from approximately 180 million T cells. Approximately 300 gigabases of sequencing data and around 80 million unique TCR sequences made up an early release that covered several hundred HLA-typed donors. Among the approximately 400 genotyped donors, about 85% belonged to the genetic ancestry cluster associated with self-reported Caucasian donors. The study aimed to test whether signatures of past pathogen exposure could be identified by cataloging public T cell receptors. Using immunosequencing, the study profiled T cell repertoires from 640 or so subjects and related those repertoires to cytomegalovirus serostatus. Besides the first cohort of some 670 subjects, a separate validation cohort made up of over 95 different subjects was used. To predict cytomegalovirus infection status, the study combined high-throughput TCR immunosequencing, statistical association of individual TCRs with disease status, and machine learning. To study patterns of TCR occurrence, a later analysis re-analyzed previously published TCR beta repertoires from 650 to 750 donors and added high-resolution HLA genotyping. Rather than drawing on any new phenotypic data, the later analysis identified candidate immune exposures from TCR beta sequences and the way those sequences occurred across donors. In an earlier analysis of a few hundred of the donors, high-throughput TCR beta sequencing was used to judge whether each TCR beta V gene segment behaved as functional or pseudogenic. Donor age, sex, ethnicity and CMV serostatus were collected together with the repertoire data. A later genetic analysis used genome-wide SNP genotypes for about 65% of the 666 donors, treating that subset as a discovery cohort. Every discovery cohort repertoire had been produced on one sequencing platform. Both class I and class II loci were covered by HLA typing, at four-digit resolution. Typing coverage varied by locus: about 620-630 donors for A, B, C, DRB1 and DQB1; more than 500 for DQA1; more than 600 for DPA1; roughly 450 for DPB1. Roughly 5 DR-DQ haplotypes were treated as single units for association and clustering because of strong linkage in the cohort. Across approximately 400 genotyped donors of the cohort, an average of about 240,000 unique TCR beta nucleotide sequences per donor were sequenced, and roughly a sixth of those sequences were non-productive. General conclusions and limits of the study: When HLA alleles, especially DR and DQ, strongly co-occurred, TCR associations were difficult to assign to individual alleles. A later analysis found that HLA-associated TCR beta chains were more clonally expanded and had lower generation probabilities than equally common non-associated chains. In a later genetic analysis, fewer N-insertions in productive TCRs were reported among donors in an Asian-associated ancestry cluster than the roughly 640-donor mean. In a later genetic analysis, a missense DCLRE1C variant was associated with V-gene and J-gene trimming of TCR beta chains, and the association was replicated in an independent cohort. A further reported finding was that TCR beta sequences accurately predicted the HLA-A and HLA-B alleles for most subjects in the first cohort. A later analysis reported that several top co-occurrence clusters appeared linked to parvovirus B19, influenza, CMV and Epstein-Barr virus. The only immune exposure information available for the cohort was CMV serostatus. According to the authors, the approach could potentially be generalized to other disease states and immunological phenotypes. In both the original and validation cohorts, the classifier was reported to diagnose cytomegalovirus status with high specificity and sensitivity. According to a later analysis, TCR association rates differed among HLA loci, with DRB1 alleles showing the most associated TCRs and HLA-C alleles showing the fewest. The sequencing pipeline was judged likely to have produced a cluster of highly shared sequence variants as a technical artifact. Sequencing depth was assumed to be roughly uniform across donors in the presence/absence analyses, though that assumption may not hold. A total of about 180 TCR beta chains were listed by the study as associated with cytomegalovirus. A later analysis found that most CMV-associated TCR beta chains appeared HLA-restricted, with HLA associations seemingly driven largely by CMV exposure. Specific HLA alleles were associated with roughly 17,000 TCR beta sequences at a false discovery rate of 0.05 in a later analysis. Linkage disequilibrium might explain the correlated functional status among segregating V segments, but an unknown experimental factor could not be excluded. The earlier analysis of some 560 of the donors excluded fewer than 20 rarely observed V segments, including chromosome 9 orphons, because counts were too low. In vitro tests confirmed that a few of the cytomegalovirus-associated TCR beta chains recognize cytomegalovirus antigens. This cohort had only TCR beta chains sequenced, and the lack of alpha or paired-chain data limited which features could be detected. While some public TCRs were present in many individuals, most TCR sequences turned up only very rarely across donors. Because some donors lacked HLA typing at each locus, the association tests relied only on the typed subset. In an earlier analysis of a few hundred of the donors, most TCR beta V segments were observed in productive rearrangements about 90% or about 30% of the time, broadly matching IMGT annotations. Some IMGT-functional V segments, including TRBV6-2 and TRBV6-3, could not be told apart with the 87-base-pair reads, so those segments were excluded.

At the junction V is shortened by 11 bases and J by 5 bases, with 19 bases in between. From the germline V gene, CDR1 is MNHNS and CDR2 is SASEGT. From cysteine to phenylalanine, the CDR3 is 14 amino acids long. Only CDR3 DNA is held: 42 bases, read in frame from base 1. This clonotype was obtained from a man in his thirties or forties in good health and CMV-seronegative. The chain links TRBV6-1 with TRBJ2-1, with the D segment identity uncertain. The specimen was PBMCs. The CDR3 has the sequence CALRRQSVHNEQFF. The DNA sequence is as follows: TGTGCCCTTCGGCGACAATCCGTCCACAATGAGCAGTTCTTC.